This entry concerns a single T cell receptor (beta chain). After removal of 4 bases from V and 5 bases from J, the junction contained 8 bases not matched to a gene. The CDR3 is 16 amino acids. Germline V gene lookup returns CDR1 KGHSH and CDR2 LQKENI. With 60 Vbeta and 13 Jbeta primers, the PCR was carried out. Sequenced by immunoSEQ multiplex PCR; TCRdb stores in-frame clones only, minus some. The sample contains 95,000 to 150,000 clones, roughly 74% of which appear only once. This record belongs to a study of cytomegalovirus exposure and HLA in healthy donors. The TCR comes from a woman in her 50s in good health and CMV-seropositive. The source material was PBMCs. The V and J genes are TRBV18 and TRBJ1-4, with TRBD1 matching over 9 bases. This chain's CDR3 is CASSLDRGKSNEKLFF. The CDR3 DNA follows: TGTGCCAGCTCACTCGACAGGGGGAAGTCAAATGAAAAACTGTTTTTT.